The source of this T cell receptor (beta chain) is a study of vaccination and CD4 T cells after COVID-19. Study details: The study enrolled six male and four female convalescents, two of whom were Hispanic. Broader study findings: Researchers report that 304 of 307 vaccine-specific clones in convalescent patients proved spike mono-reactive.

CDR1 and CDR2 from the germline V gene are KGHSH and LQKENI. This CDR3 has 13 residues. V lost 3 bases and J lost 3, with 8 bases in between. CD4+ T cells that had been cultured provided DNA sequenced with the Oncomine TCR Beta short-read assay. From the PCR reads, TCRdb called clonotypes with MiXCR, one entry per CDR3 protein. The sample gives several thousand distinct CDR3 sequences, less than 25% of which show up once; about a fifth is in the top ten. By sample fraction, this clonotype is medium-sized (0.01 to 0.1%). What it binds is unknown. Treatment given: roughly ten-day PBMC culture with coronavirus spike peptide pools or control peptides (ViraFEST assay). Using peptide pools, antigen-specific T cells were expanded in ViraFEST before TCRs were sequenced.

The receptor's source is a human donor who had recovered from COVID-19. The sample taken for sequencing was CD4+ T cells from blood, cultured in vitro. The chain joins TRBV18 to TRBJ1-2, with D unclear. Here the CDR3 reads CASSPGSDYGYTF. The CDR3 nucleotides read TGTGCCAGCTCACCTGGCTCGGACTATGGCTACACCTTC.